Presented here are 12 T cell receptor beta chains from one specimen sequenced in a study of cytomegalovirus exposure and HLA in healthy donors. Researchers ran the PCR with 60 Vbeta and 13 Jbeta primers. Using immunoSEQ multiplex PCR, the repertoire was profiled, and TCRdb retains in-frame clones only, with some absent. In the table there are approximately 170,000 clones, around 62% of which are singletons. The sample taken for sequencing was PBMCs. Receptor source: a man aged 40-50 years in good health and CMV-seronegative.

The chain employs TRBV7-2 and TRBJ1-2; D is ambiguous. V was cut by 1 base and J by 4 bases, with 10 bases left in between. The length of the CDR3 is 14 residues. Germline-derived CDR1 and CDR2 are SGHTA and FQGNSA. The CDR3 DNA sequence: TGTGCCAGCAGCTTAGGGCATCTGGCCTATGGCTACACCTTC. Protein product: CASSLGHLAYGYTF.

The chain uses TRBV5-6 and TRBJ2-7; D remains unclear. The V gene lost 5 bases and the J gene lost 5 bases, with 14 bases spanning the gap. The germline CDR1 and CDR2 sequences are SGHDT and YYEEEE. This CDR3 contains 13 residues. The CDR3 DNA follows: TGTGCCAGCAGGAAGCCACCCCGGGACGAGCAGTACTTC. Translated: CASRKPPRDEQYF.

The V and J genes are TRBV7-9 and TRBJ1-5, with a possible D match to TRBD1 (5 bases). Germline lookup yields CDR1 SEHNR and CDR2 FQNEAQ (reference sequence). The CDR3 loop spans 12 amino acids. Trimming left V 5 bases short and J 7 bases short, with 9 bases between. CDR3 amino acids: CASSRPGQPQHF. Written as DNA, the CDR3 is TGTGCCAGCAGCCGGCCAGGGCAGCCCCAGCATTTT.

DNA of the CDR3: TGTGCCAGCAGCTCCGACCCCTCGGACAGTCCTATGGGCTACACCTTC. Encoded protein: CASSSDPSDSPMGYTF. V and J are TRBV28 and TRBJ1-2; possible D gene TRBD1, 6 bases. CDR1 is MDHEN, CDR2 SYDVKM, per germline. Trimming removed 6 bases at V and 8 bases at J, with 25 bases between. This CDR3 region has 16 residues.

In its sample, this clone was seen a few times. This chain joins TRBV29-1 and TRBJ1-1; 7 bases map to TRBD1. Unmatched junction bases numbered 10, after V lost 7 bases and J lost 2 bases. The CDR3 is 14 amino acids. Germline V lookup: CDR1 SQVTM, CDR2 ANQGSEA. CDR3 DNA sequence: TGCAGCGGTTACAGGGGATTGAGTAACACTGAAGCTTTCTTT. Its protein is CSGYRGLSNTEAFF.

This sequence joins TRBV9 and TRBJ2-5; 7 bases map to TRBD1. The V gene end was trimmed by 3 bases and the J gene end by 4 bases; junction bases not matched to a gene: 9. In germline, CDR1 is SGDLS, CDR2 YYNGEE. The CDR3 covers 15 residues. DNA for the CDR3: TGTGCCAGCAGCGCCCGACAGGGCCTGGGAGAGACCCAGTACTTC. Amino acid sequence: CASSARQGLGETQYF.

This chain uses TRBV6-5 with TRBJ2-5; 8 bases are shared with TRBD1. The closer fit of TRBJ2-7 to the DNA end suggests the J call may be wrong. The germline gives CDR1 MNHEY, CDR2 SVGAGI. This CDR3 is built from 14 residues. The CDR3 nucleotides read TGTGCCAGCAGTCCGTACAGGGGGGTCTACGAGCAGTACTTC. It encodes CASSPYRGVYEQYF.

V usage is TRBV30 and J usage is TRBJ1-6, with 7 bases identical to TRBD1. J gave up 0 bases and V 6 bases, and 2 bases lay outside the gene matches. CDR1 and CDR2 from the germline V gene are GTSNPN and SVGIG (reference sequence). The CDR3 consists of 14 residues. The CDR3 spells CACRGLSYNSPLHF. The CDR3 DNA sequence: TGTGCCTGTAGGGGGCTCTCCTATAATTCACCCCTCCACTTT.

Only one count was recorded for this clone. Relative to the germline gene, one junction end is altered; a read error may explain this. The CDR3, as DNA: TGCGCCGGCAGCTTGCCTACAGATGGCTACACCTTC. Its translation: CAGSLPTDGYTF. The chain links TRBV5-1 to TRBJ1-2; D gene uncertain. Germline CDR1 and CDR2: SGHRS and YFSETQ. This CDR3 is built from 12 residues.

The chain couples TRBV29-1 to TRBJ2-2; no firm D call. Germline V gene data show CDR1 as SQVTM and CDR2 as ANQGSEA. The CDR3 has 13 residues. Trimming removed 3 bases from V and 4 bases from J, with 9 bases in between. The CDR3, as DNA: TGCAGCGTTGAGGGTAGCACCACCGGGGAGCTGTTTTTT. Residues: CSVEGSTTGELFF.

The J gene is TRBJ2-1, the V gene TRBV5-6, with D possibly TRBD2 on 6 matching bases. The CDR3 is 16 amino acids. Trimming pared 0 bases from V and 7 bases from J, leaving 17 bases between. Germline loops: CDR1 SGHDT, CDR2 YYEEEE. The CDR3 DNA reads TGTGCCAGCAGCTTGGTAGCGGTGGGGCTCGGGAATGAGCAGTTCTTC. It translates to CASSLVAVGLGNEQFF.

V and J are TRBV7-2 and TRBJ1-1, with TRBD1 identical over 9 bases. Per the germline V gene, CDR1 is SGHTA and CDR2 is FQGNSA. V was pared by 4 bases and J by 4 bases, with 10 bases of the junction left unmatched. CDR3 length equals 16 residues. DNA for the CDR3: TGTGCCAGCAGCTCGCACAGGGGGCGGGGTGGCACTGAAGCTTTCTTT. The encoded protein is CASSSHRGRGGTEAFF.